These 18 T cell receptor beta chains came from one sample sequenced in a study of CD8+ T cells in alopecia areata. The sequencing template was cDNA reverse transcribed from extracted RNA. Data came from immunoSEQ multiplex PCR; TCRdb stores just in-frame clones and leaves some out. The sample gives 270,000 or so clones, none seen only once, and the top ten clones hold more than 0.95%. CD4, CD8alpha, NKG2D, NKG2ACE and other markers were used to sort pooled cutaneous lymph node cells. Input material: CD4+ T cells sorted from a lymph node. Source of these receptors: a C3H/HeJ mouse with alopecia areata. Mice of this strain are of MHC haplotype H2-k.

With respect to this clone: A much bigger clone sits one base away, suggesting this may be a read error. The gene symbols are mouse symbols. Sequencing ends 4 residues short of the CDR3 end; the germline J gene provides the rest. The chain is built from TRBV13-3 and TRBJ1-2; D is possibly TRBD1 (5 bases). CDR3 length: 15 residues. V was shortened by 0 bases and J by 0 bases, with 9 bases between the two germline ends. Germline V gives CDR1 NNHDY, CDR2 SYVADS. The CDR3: CASSDGGGANSDYTF. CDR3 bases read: TGTGCCAGCAGTGATGGGGGGGGTGCAAACTCC.

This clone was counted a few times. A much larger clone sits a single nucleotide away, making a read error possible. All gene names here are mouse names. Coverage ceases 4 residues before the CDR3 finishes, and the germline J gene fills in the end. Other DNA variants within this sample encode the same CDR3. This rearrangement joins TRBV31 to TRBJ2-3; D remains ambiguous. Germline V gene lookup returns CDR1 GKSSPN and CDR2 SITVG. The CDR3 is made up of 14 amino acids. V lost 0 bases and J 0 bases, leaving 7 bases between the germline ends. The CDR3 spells CAWSLGASAETLYF. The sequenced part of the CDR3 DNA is TGTGCCTGGAGTCTGGGAGCTAGTGCAGAA. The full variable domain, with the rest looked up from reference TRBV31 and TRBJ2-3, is AQTIHQWPVAEIKAVGSPLSLGCTIKGKSSPNLYWYWQATGGTLQQLFYSITVGQVESVVQLNLSASRPKDDQFILSTEKLLLSHSGFYLCAWSLGASAETLYFGSGTRLTVL.

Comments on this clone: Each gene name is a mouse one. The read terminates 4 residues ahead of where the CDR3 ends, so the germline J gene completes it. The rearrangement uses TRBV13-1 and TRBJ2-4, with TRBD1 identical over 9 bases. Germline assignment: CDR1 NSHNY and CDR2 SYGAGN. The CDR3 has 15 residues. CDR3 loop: CASSDRPTGGNTLYF. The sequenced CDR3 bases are TGTGCCAGCAGTGATCGTCCGACAGGGGGGAAC.

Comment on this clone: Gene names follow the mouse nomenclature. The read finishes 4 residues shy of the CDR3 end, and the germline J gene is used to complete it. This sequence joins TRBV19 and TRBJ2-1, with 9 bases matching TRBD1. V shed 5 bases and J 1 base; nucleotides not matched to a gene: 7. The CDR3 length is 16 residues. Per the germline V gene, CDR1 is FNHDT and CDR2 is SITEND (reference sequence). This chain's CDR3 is CASSTGTGKNYAEQFF. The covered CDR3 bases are TGTGCCAGCAGCACCGGGACAGGGAAAAACTATGCT.

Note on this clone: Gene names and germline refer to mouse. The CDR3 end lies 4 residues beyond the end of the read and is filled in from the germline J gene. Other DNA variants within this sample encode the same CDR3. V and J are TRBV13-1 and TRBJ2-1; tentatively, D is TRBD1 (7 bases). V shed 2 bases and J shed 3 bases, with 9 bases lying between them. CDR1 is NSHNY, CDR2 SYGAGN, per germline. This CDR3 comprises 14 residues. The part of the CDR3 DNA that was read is TGTGCCAGCAGTGAAGGGGGCGGCTATGCT. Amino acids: CASSEGGGYA. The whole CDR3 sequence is CASSEGGGYAEQFF.

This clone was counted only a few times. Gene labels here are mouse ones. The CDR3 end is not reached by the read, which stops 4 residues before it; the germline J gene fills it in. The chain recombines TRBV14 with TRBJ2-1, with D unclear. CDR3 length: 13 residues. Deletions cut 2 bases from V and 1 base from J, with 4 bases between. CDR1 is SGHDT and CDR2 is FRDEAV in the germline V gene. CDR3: CASSLHNYAEQFF. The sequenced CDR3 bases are TGTGCCAGCAGTTTACACAACTATGCT.

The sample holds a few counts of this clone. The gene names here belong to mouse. This CDR3 reads CASSRTFLYEQYF. The covered CDR3 bases are TGTGCTAGCAGCCGGACTTTCCTCTAT. The chain uses TRBV17 and TRBJ2-7; D may be TRBD2 (5 bases). The read terminates 4 residues before the CDR3 end, so the remaining end is supplied by the germline J gene. V was shortened by 6 bases and J by 3 bases, with 12 bases between the two germline ends. The CDR3 runs 13 residues. CDR1 MNHDT and CDR2 YYDKIL come from the germline V gene.

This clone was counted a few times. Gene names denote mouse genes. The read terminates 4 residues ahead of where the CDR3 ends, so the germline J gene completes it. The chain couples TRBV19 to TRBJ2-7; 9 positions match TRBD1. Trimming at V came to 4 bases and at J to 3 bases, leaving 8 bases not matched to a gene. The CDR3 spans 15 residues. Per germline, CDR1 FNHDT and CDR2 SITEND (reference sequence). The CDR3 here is CASSAFGGQGYEQYF. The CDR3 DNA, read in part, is TGTGCCAGCAGTGCCTTTGGGGGACAGGGCTAT.

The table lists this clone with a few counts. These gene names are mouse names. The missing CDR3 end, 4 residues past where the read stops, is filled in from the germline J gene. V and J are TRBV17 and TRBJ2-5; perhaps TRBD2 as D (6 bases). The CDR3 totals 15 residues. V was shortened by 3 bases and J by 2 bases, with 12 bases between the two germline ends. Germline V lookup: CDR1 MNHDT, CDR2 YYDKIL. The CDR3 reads CASSSPRDFQDTQYF. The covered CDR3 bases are TGTGCTAGCAGTAGCCCTCGGGACTTCCAAGAC.

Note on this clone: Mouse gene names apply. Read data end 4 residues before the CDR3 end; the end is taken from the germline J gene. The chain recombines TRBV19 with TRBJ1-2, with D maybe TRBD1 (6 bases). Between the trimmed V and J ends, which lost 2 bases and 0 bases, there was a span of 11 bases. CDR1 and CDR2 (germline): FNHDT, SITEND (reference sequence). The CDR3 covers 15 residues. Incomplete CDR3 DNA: TGTGCCAGCAGTATTAGGGGACAAACAAACTCC. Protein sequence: CASSIRGQTNS. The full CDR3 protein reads CASSIRGQTNSDYTF.

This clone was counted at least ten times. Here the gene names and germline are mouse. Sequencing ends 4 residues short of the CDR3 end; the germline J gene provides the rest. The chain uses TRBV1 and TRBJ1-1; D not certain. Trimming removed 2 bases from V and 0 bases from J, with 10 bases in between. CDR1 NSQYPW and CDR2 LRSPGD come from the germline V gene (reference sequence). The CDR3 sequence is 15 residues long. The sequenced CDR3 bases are TGCACCTGCAGTGCAAAGACAACAGCAAACACA. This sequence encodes CTCSAKTTANT. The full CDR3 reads CTCSAKTTANTEVFF.

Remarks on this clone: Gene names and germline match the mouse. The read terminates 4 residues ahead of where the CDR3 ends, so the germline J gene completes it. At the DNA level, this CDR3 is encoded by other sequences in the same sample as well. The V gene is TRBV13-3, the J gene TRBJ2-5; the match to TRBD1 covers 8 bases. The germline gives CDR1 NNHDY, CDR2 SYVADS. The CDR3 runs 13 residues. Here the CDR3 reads CASRGTGEDTQYF. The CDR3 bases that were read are TGTGCCAGCAGGGGGACAGGAGAAGAC.

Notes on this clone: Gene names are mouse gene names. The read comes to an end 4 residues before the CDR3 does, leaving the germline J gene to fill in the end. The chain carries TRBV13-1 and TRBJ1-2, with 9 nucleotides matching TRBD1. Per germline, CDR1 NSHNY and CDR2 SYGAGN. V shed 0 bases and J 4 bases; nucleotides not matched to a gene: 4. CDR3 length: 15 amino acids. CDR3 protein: CASSDAWTGVSDYTF. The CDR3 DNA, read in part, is TGTGCCAGCAGTGATGCCTGGACAGGGGTCTCC.

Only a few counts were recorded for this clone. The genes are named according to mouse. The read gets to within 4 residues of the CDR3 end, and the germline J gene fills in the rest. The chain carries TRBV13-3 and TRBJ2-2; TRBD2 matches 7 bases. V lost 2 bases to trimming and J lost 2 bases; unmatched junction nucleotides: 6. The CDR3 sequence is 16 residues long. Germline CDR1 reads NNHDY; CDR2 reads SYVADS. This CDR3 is CASSESRGGNTGQLYF. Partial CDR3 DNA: TGTGCCAGCAGTGAGAGCCGGGGGGGGAACACCGGG.

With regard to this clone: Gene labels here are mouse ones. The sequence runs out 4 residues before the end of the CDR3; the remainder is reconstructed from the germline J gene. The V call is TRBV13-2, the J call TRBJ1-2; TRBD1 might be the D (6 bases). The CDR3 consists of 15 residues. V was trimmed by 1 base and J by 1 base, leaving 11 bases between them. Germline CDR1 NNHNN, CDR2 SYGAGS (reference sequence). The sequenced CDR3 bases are TGTGCCAGCGGTGATTCTCCGGGACAAAACTCC. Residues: CASGDSPGQNS. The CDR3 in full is CASGDSPGQNSDYTF.

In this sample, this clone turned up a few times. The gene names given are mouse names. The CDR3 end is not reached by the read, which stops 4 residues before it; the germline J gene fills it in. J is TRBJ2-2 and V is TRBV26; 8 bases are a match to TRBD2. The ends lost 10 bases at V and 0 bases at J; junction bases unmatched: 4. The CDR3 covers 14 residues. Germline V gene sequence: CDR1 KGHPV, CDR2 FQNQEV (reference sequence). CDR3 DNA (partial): TGTGCCATTACTGGGGGAGCAAACACCGGG. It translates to CAITGGANTG. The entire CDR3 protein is CAITGGANTGQLYF.

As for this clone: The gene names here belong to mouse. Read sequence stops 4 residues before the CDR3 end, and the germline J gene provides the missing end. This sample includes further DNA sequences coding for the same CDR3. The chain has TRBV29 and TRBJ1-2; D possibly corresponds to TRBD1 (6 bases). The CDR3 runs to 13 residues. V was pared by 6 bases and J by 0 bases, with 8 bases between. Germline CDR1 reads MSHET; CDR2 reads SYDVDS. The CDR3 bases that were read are TGTGCTAGCAGCAGGACAGCAAACTCC. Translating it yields CASSRTANS. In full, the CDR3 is CASSRTANSDYTF. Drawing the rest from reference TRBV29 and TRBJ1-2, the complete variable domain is DMKVTQMPRYLIKRMGENVLLECGQDMSHETMYWYRQDPGLGLQLIYISYDVDSNSEGDIPKGYRVSRKKREHFSLILDSAKTNQTSVYFCASSRTANSDYTFGSGTRLLVI.

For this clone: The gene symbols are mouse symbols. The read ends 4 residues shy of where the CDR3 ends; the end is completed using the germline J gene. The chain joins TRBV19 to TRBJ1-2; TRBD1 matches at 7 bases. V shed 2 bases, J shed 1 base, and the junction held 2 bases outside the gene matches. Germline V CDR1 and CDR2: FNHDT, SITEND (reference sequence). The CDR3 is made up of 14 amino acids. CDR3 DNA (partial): TGTGCCAGCAGTATGGGGACAGAAAACTCC. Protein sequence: CASSMGTENS. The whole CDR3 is CASSMGTENSDYTF.